This T cell receptor beta chain was obtained from a study of T cell responses to AZD1222 COVID-19 vaccine. Study conclusions and caveats: Receipt of two AZD1222 doses was followed by a rise in Spike-specific TCR breadth and depth. Donors were chiefly white British, with a greater number of females, and clonal diversity was perhaps underestimated.

The method was immunoSEQ multiplex PCR; TCRdb's version includes in-frame clones alone and lacks a portion of them. The repertoire holds around 100,000 clones, with roughly 90% as singletons. As regards this clone: Its antigen is unknown.

Trimming at V came to 3 bases and at J to 2 bases, leaving 7 bases not matched to a gene. The CDR3 runs 17 residues. CDR1 KGHSH and CDR2 LQKENI come from the germline V gene. The input for sequencing was peripheral blood, taken on day 0 of AZD1222 vaccination. The clonotype originates from an adult in good health. The rearrangement joins TRBV18 to TRBJ2-6, with 7 bases that match TRBD1. The DNA for the CDR3 is TGTGCCAGCTCACCGAGACAGGGCGCCGCTGGGGCCAACGTCCTGACTTTC. This translates into CASSPRQGAAGANVLTF. Full variable domain (remainder filled in from reference TRBV18 and TRBJ2-6): NAGVMQNPRHLVRRRGQEARLRCSPMKGHSHVYWYRQLPEEGLKFMVYLQKENIIDESGMPKERFSAEFPKEGPSILRIQQVVRGDSAAYFCASSPRQGAAGANVLTFGAGSRLTVL.